This T cell receptor beta chain comes out of a study of spatial heterogeneity in lung cancer. As for the study in general: The follow-up PBMC samples were sequenced whenever they were available. The median time to follow-up was approximately 2 years after resection.

On each TCR cDNA molecule, a unique molecular identifier was present. Each CDR3 protein is one row after TCRdb ran MiXCR on the 5' RACE reads. Of under 150,000 distinct CDR3 sequences listed, less than 15% were seen once; the top ten hold 15% to 20%. Sample time point: blood at routine non-recurrence follow-up after resection. Unsorted tumor, nontumor lung tissue or cryopreserved PBMC supplied the whole RNA. This clonotype was observed a few times. Antigen specificity is unknown. Germline V lookup: CDR1 SGHVS, CDR2 FNYEAQ. V dropped 5 bases and J dropped 4; count of bases not matched to a gene: 3. The CDR3 is 14 amino acids. Study-level results: Ubiquitous expanded tumor TCRs surfaced in blood more at resection than they did at follow-up.

This receptor was taken from a male donor with early-stage non-small cell lung cancer. The starting material was PBMCs, obtained at follow-up. The chain combines TRBV7-6 with TRBJ1-2, with TRBD1 identical over 11 bases. CDR3 sequence reads: CASSAGQGAYGYTF. Here the CDR3 DNA reads TGTGCCAGCAGCGCCGGACAGGGGGCCTATGGCTACACCTTC.